This T cell receptor beta chain was observed in a study of CXCR3-negative and CXCR3-positive naive CD8 T cells. Study details: Some 130 million TRB reads were obtained in total, which works out to about 1.5 +/- 0.3 million per library.

Germline-derived CDR1 and CDR2 are SQVTM and ANQGSEA. The CDR3 is made up of 17 amino acids. UMI-labeled 5' RACE yielded the TRB cDNA libraries. TCRdb reanalyzed the 5' RACE reads, giving one entry per CDR3 protein sequence and no DNA. The listing records 90,000 to 95,000 distinct CDR3 sequences. The sequenced material came from naive CXCR3- CD8+ T cells from blood. Noted subset: CD45RO-CCR7+CD27+CD95- naive CD8+ T cells lacking CXCR3 (TNR3-). V is TRBV29-1 and J is TRBJ2-1; as DNA is missing, the TRBD1 call by TCRdb cannot be tested. This receptor was identified in a human donor in good health. Some clones in this sample may be carry-over from other donors' samples. The CDR3 is CSALGDRSIAPYNEQFF.